A few counts support the clone carrying this T cell receptor (beta chain). The antigen is unknown. The library came from three nested PCR rounds adapted from ARM-PCR protocols. TCRdb re-derived calls from the multiplex PCR reads in MiXCR, one entry per CDR3 protein. The data hold 78,000 or so distinct CDR3 sequences, with roughly 80% observed a single time. This CDR3 comprises 12 residues. V was shortened by 6 bases and J by 8 bases, with 11 bases between the two germline ends. CDR1 and CDR2 (germline): SGHAT, FQNNGV. The data stem from a study of tumor and adjacent non-tumor tissue in lung cancer. Study results and limitations: Tumor tissue had significantly higher TCR diversity than normal lung. Shorter survival was associated with higher TCR diversity in tumors.

No cell sorting was done before RNA was extracted from the tissue. Sample: lung tumor tissue. The clonotype comes from a woman aged 50 to 60 with non-small cell lung cancer. This rearrangement joins TRBV11-2 to TRBJ2-1; possibly TRBD1 or TRBD2 for D (5 bases each). The CDR3 region is CASRRGEDEQFF. The CDR3 bases are TGTGCCAGCAGGAGGGGCGAGGATGAGCAGTTCTTC.